This T cell receptor (beta chain) was recorded in a study of cytomegalovirus exposure and HLA in healthy donors. General study results and limits: As a later analysis showed, a missense DCLRE1C variant was linked to trimming of TCR beta V- and J-genes.

In regard to this clone: Its antigen is not identified.

CDR3 length: 15 residues. Trimming at V came to 6 bases and at J to 3 bases, leaving 8 bases not matched to a gene. The germline CDR1 and CDR2 sequences are MDHEN and SYDVKM. Use of 60 Vbeta and 13 Jbeta primers characterized the PCR. Only in-frame clones appear in the TCRdb table, and some are missing; sequencing was by immunoSEQ multiplex PCR. This sample has fewer than 200,000 clones, with 80% to 90% found just once. This rearrangement joins TRBV28 to TRBJ2-7; 10 nucleotides align to TRBD1. The receptor was isolated from a woman between 18 and 29 years old in good health and CMV-seronegative. The sequencing sample was made of PBMCs. The CDR3 reads CASSHTGTGVYEQYF. In DNA form, the CDR3 reads TGTGCCAGCAGCCATACCGGGACAGGGGTCTACGAGCAGTACTTC.